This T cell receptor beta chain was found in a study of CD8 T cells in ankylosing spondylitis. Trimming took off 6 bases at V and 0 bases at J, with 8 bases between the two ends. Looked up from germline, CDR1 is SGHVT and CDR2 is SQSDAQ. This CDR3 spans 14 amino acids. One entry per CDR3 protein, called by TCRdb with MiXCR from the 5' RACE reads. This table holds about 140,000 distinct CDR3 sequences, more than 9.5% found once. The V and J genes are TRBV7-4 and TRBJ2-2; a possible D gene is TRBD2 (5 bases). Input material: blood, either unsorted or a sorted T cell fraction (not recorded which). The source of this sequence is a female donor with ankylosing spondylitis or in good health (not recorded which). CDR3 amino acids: CASRGSANTGELFF. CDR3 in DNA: TGTGCCAGCAGGGGTAGCGCGAACACCGGGGAGCTGTTTTTT. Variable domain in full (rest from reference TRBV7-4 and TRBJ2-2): GAGVSQSPRYKVAKRGRDVALRCDSISGHVTLYWYRQTLGQGSEVLTYSQSDAQRDKSGRPSGRFSAERPERSVSTLKIQRTEQGDSAVYLCASRGSANTGELFFGEGSRLTVL.